This T cell receptor beta chain was profiled in a study of blood T cell repertoires in COVID-19. Per the original methods: Reference gene primer amplification yielded estimated nucleated cell counts. Clones were sequenced by immunoSEQ multiplex PCR, and TCRdb holds only the in-frame ones, with some missing. The V and J calls and clone size are taken from that table; D and trimming were inferred from the DNA. The table lists 10,000 to 15,000 clones, over 55% of them singletons. The CDR3 consists of 18 residues. The sequencing input was peripheral blood. The TCR originated in a man in his fifties or sixties with COVID-19, enrolled during active disease. The V call is TRBV12-2, the J call TRBJ2-1; TRBD2 reflects the table's D call only, with no check against the DNA. TRBV12-2 is a pseudogene. In nucleotides, the CDR3 is TGTGCAAGTCGCTTTCTATGGACTAGCGGGGGGTTTTACAATGAGCAGTTCTTC. It is translated as CASRFLWTSGGFYNEQFF.